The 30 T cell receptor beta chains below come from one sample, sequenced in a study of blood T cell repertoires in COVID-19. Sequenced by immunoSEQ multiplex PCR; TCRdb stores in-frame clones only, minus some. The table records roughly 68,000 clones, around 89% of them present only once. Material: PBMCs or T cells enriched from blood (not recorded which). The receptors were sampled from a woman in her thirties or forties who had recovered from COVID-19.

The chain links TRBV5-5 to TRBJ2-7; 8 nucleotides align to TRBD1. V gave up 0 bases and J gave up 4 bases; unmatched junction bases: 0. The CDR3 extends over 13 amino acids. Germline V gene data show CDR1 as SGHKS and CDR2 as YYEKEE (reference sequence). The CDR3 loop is CASSLGTGYEQYF. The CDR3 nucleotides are TGTGCCAGCAGCTTGGGGACAGGGTACGAGCAGTACTTC.

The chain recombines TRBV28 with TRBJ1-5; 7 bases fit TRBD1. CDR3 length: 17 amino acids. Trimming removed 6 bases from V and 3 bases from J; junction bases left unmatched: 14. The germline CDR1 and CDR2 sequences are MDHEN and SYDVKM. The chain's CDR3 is CASSYSRDRVDNQPQHF. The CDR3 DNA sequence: TGTGCCAGCAGCTACTCTCGAGACAGGGTAGACAATCAGCCCCAGCATTTT.

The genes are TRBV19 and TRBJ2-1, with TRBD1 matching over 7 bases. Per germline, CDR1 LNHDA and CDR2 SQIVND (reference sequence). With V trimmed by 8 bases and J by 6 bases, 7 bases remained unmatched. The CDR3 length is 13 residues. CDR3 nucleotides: TGTGCCAGTGGGGAACAGGGGCTCAATGAGCAGTTCTTC. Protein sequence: CASGEQGLNEQFF. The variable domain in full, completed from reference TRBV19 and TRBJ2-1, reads DGGITQSPKYLFRKEGQNVTLSCEQNLNHDAMYWYRQDPGQGLRLIYYSQIVNDFQKGDIAEGYSVSREKKESFPLTVTSAQKNPTAFYLCASGEQGLNEQFFGPGTRLTVL.

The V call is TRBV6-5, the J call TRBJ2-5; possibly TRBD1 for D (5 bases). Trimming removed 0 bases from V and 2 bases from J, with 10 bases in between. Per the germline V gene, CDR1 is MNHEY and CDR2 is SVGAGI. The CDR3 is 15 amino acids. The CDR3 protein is CASSYSKGVQETQYF. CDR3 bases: TGTGCCAGCAGTTACTCGAAAGGGGTTCAAGAGACCCAGTACTTC.

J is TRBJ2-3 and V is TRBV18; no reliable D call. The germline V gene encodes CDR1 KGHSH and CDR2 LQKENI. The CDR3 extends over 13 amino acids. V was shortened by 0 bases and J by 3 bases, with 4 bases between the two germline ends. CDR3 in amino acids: CASSPPITDTQYF. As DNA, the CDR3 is TGTGCCAGCTCACCACCTATTACAGATACGCAGTATTTT.

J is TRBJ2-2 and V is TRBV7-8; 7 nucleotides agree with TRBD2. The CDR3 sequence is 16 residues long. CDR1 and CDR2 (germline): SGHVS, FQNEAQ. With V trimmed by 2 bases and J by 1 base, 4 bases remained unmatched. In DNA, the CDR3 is TGTGCCAGCAGCTTAATGGCTAGCGGGAACACCGGGGAGCTGTTTTTT. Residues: CASSLMASGNTGELFF.

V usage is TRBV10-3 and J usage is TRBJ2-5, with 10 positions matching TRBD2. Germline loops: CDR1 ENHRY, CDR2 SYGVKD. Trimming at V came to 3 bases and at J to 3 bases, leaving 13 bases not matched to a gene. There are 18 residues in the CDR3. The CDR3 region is CAISEVVAGGPSEETQYF. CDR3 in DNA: TGTGCCATCAGTGAAGTGGTAGCGGGGGGCCCATCCGAAGAGACCCAGTACTTC.

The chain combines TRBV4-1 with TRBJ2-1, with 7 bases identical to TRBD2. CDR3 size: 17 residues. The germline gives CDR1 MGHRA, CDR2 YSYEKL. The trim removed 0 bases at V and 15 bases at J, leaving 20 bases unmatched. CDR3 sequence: CASSQDSPSGTPAQLFF. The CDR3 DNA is TGCGCCAGCAGCCAAGATTCGCCTAGCGGTACCCCCGCGCAGTTGTTCTTC.

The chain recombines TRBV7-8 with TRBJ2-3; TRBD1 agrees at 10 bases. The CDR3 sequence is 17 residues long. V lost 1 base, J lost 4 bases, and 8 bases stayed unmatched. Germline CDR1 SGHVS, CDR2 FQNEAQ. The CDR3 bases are TGTGCCAGCAGCTTAGTAGGGGGACAGGGGATTTCAGATACGCAGTATTTT. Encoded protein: CASSLVGGQGISDTQYF.

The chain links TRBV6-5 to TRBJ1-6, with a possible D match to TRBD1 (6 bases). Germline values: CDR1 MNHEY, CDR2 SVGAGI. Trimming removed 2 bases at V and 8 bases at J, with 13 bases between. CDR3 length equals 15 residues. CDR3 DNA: TGTGCCAGCAGTTACCGCGGGGGCTGGGATTCACCCCTCCACTTT. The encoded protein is CASSYRGGWDSPLHF.

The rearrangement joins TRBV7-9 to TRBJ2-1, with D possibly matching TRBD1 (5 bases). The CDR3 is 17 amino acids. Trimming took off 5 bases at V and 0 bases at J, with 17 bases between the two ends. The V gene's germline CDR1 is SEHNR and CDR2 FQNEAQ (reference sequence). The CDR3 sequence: CASSLPDRPSSYNEQFF. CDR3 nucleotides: TGTGCCAGCAGCCTACCCGACAGACCCAGCTCCTACAATGAGCAGTTCTTC.

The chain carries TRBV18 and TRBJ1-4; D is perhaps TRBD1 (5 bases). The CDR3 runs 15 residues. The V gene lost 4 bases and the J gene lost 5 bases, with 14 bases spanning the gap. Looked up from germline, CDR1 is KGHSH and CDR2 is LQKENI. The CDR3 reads CASSHHSGENEKLFF. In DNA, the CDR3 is TGTGCCAGCTCACATCATTCGGGGGAGAATGAAAAACTGTTTTTT.

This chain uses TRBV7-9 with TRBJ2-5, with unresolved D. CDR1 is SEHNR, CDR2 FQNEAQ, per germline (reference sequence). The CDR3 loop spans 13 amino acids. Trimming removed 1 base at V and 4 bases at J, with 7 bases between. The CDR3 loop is CASSLVTGETQYF. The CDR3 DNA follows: TGTGCCAGCAGCTTAGTGACGGGAGAGACCCAGTACTTC.

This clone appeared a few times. In nucleotides, the CDR3 is TGCGCCAGCAGCTTTAAGCGGGGGGACAACACCGGGGAGCTGTTTTTT. Residues: CASSFKRGDNTGELFF. The chain couples TRBV4-1 to TRBJ2-2; 9 bases fit TRBD2. V lost 5 bases and J lost 2; bases outside the gene matches: 6. CDR3 length equals 16 residues. Germline V CDR1 and CDR2: MGHRA, YSYEKL.

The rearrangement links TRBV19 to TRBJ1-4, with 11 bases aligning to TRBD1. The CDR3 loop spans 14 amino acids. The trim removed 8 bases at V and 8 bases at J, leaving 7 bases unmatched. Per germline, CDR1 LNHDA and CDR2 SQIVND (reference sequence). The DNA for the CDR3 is TGTGCCAGTTGCCGGGGGACAGGGGGAGAAAAACTGTTTTTT. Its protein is CASCRGTGGEKLFF.

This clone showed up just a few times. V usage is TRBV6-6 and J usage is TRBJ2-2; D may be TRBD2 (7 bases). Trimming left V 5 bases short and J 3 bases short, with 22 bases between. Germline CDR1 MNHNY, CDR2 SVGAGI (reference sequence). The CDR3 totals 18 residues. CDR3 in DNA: TGTGCCAGCAGTCCCTGGGGAGGGGGGCCGGGTTACACCGGGGAGCTGTTTTTT. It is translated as CASSPWGGGPGYTGELFF.

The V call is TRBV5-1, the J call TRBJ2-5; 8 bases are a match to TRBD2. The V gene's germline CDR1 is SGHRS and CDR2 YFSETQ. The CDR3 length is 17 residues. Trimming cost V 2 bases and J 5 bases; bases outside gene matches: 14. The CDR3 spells CASSLGLAASQFETQYF. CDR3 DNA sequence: TGCGCCAGCAGCTTAGGACTAGCAGCGAGTCAGTTCGAGACCCAGTACTTC.

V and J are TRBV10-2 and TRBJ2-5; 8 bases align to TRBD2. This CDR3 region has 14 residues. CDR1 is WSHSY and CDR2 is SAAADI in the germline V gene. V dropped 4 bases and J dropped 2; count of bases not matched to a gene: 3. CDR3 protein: CASSATSAQETQYF. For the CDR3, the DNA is TGCGCCAGCAGTGCGACTAGCGCACAAGAGACCCAGTACTTC.

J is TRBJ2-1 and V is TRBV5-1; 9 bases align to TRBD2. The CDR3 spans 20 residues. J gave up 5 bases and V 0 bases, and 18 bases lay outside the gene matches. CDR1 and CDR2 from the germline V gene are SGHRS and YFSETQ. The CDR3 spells CASSLGRLAGSSLTDNEQFF. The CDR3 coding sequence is TGCGCCAGCAGCTTGGGGCGGCTAGCGGGGTCATCCCTTACCGACAATGAGCAGTTCTTC.

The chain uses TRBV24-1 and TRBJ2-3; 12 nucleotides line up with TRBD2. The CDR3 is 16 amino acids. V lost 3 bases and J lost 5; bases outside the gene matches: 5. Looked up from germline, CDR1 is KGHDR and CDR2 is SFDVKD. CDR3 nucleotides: TGTGCCACCAGTGATGCTAGCGGGGGGGCTGGAGATACGCAGTATTTT. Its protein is CATSDASGGAGDTQYF.

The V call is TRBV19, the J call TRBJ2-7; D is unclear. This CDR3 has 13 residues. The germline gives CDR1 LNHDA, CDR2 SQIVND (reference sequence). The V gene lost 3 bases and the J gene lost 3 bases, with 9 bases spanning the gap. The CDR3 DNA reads TGTGCCAGTAGTATTGGCCAGAACTACGAGCAGTACTTC. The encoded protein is CASSIGQNYEQYF.

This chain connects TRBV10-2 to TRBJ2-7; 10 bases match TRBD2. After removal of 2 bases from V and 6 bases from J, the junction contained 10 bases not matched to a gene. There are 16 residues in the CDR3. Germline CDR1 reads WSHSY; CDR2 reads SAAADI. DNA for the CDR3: TGCGCCAGCAGTGAGGCGAAACCGGGACTAGCGCTCGAGCAGTACTTC. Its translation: CASSEAKPGLALEQYF.

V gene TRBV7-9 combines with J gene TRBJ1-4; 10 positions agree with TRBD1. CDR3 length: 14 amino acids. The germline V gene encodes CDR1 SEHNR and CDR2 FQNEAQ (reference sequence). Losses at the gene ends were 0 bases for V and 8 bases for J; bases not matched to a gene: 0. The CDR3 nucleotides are TGTGCCAGCAGCTTAGCGACAGGGGGCGAAAAACTGTTTTTT. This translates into CASSLATGGEKLFF.

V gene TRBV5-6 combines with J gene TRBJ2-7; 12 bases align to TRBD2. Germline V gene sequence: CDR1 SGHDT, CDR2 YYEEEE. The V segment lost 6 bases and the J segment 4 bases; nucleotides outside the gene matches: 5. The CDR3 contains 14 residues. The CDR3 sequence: CASKRTSGAYEQYF. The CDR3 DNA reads TGTGCCAGCAAACGGACTAGCGGGGCTTACGAGCAGTACTTC.

The CDR3 protein is CASSETPGGLGTEAFF. The CDR3 nucleotides read TGTGCCAGCAGCGAAACCCCGGGGGGGCTGGGCACTGAAGCTTTCTTT. The chain is built from TRBV9 and TRBJ1-1; tentative D call: TRBD1 (6 bases). Trimming removed 3 bases at V and 4 bases at J, with 19 bases between. The CDR3 covers 16 residues. Per germline, CDR1 SGDLS and CDR2 YYNGEE.

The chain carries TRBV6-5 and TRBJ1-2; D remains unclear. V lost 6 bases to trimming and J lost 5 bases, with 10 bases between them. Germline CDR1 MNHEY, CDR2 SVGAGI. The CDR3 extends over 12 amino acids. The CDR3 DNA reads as TGTGCCAGCAGGGACTATGCATATGGCTACACCTTC. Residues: CASRDYAYGYTF.

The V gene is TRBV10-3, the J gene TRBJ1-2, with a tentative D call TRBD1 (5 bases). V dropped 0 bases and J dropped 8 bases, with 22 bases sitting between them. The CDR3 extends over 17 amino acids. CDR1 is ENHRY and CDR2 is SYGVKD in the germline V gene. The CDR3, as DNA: TGTGCCATCAGTGAGTCGAATCTGGGTAGGCTAGGGGAAGGCTACACCTTC. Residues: CAISESNLGRLGEGYTF.

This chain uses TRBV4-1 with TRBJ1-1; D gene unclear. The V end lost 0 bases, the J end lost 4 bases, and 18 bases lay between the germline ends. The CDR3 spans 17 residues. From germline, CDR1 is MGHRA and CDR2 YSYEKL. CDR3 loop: CASSQDLGLPDGTEAFF. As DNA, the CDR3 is TGCGCCAGCAGCCAAGATCTTGGGCTCCCCGACGGCACTGAAGCTTTCTTT.

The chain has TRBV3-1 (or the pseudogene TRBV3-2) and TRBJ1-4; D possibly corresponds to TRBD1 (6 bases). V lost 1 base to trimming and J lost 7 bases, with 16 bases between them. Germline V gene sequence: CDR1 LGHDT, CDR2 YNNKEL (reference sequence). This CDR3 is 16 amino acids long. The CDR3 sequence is CASSQVRNRELEKLFF. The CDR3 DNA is TGTGCCAGCAGCCAAGTGAGGAACAGGGAACTTGAAAAACTGTTTTTT.

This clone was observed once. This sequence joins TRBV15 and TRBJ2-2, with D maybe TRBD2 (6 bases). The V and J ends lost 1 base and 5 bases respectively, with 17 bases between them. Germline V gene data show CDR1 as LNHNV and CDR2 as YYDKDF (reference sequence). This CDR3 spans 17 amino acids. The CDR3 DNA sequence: TGTGCCACCAGCAGAGCTGGTCCGGGGAGGCTTACCGGGGAGCTGTTTTTT. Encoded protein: CATSRAGPGRLTGELFF.